This T cell receptor (beta chain) comes out of a study of T-cell memory formation after mild COVID-19. About the study: Clusters were largely donor specific.

Study-wide results and limits: Memory sampled before infection contained some responding clones, suggesting cross-reactive memory joined.

Note on this clonotype: What it binds is unknown.

5'RACE with constant-segment primers built TCRalpha and TCRbeta cDNA libraries with UMIs. TCRdb independently ran MiXCR on the 5' RACE reads; one entry per CDR3 protein. The sample holds roughly 610,000 distinct CDR3 sequences, roughly 17% seen once. V was pared by 4 bases and J by 3 bases, with 12 bases between. The CDR3 spans 14 residues. CDR1 MNHEY and CDR2 SMNVEV come from the germline V gene (reference sequence). The specimen was PBMCs or a T cell subset sorted from them (not recorded which). The clonotype originates from an adult woman who had mild COVID-19 (a few samples of this study predate the infection). Cell type and time point are not known. The V gene is TRBV27, the J gene TRBJ1-1; D ambiguous. The CDR3: CASSSRRGYTEAFF. The CDR3 DNA is TGTGCCAGCAGTTCCCGACGAGGCTACACTGAAGCTTTCTTT.